This is a list of T cell receptor beta chains from one sample in a study of blood T cell repertoires in COVID-19. Measured with immunoSEQ multiplex PCR; TCRdb has only the in-frame clones, and not every one. The sample lists approximately 360,000 clones, almost 90% occurring once. Sequences were obtained from peripheral blood. The receptors originated from a man aged 18 to 35 with active or convalescent COVID-19. The CDR3 runs from the conserved cysteine through the conserved F or W. The D gene is left open where the match is weak. Clone sizes are given selectively: once, few, many, or a class where the clone is expanded.

j_gene	v_gene	abundance	d_gene	CDR3aa	CDR3nt
TRBJ2-7	TRBV7-2	-	TRBD1	CASSLALGTGITYEQYF	TGTGCCAGCAGCTTAGCCCTCGGGACAGGGATTACCTACGAGCAGTACTTC
TRBJ1-4	TRBV19	-	-	CASSISGVDDEKLFF	TGTGCCAGTAGTATATCAGGGGTTGATGATGAAAAACTGTTTTTT
TRBJ1-5	TRBV6-5	-	TRBD1	CASSRKQGGNQPQHF	TGTGCCAGCAGTCGCAAACAGGGGGGGAATCAGCCCCAGCATTTT
TRBJ1-5	TRBV27	-	-	CASSLGGTAGGLPQHF	TGTGCCAGCAGTTTAGGCGGGACGGCGGGTGGTTTGCCCCAGCATTTT
TRBJ2-1	TRBV7-2	-	TRBD2	CASSLTSGSHNEQFF	TGTGCCAGCAGCTTGACTAGCGGCTCCCACAATGAGCAGTTCTTC
TRBJ2-2	TRBV4-3	-	-	CASSQDTRNTGELFF	TGCGCCAGCAGCCAAGATACGAGGAACACCGGGGAGCTGTTTTTT
TRBJ2-1	TRBV28	-	-	CASSFSSRGAYNEQFF	TGTGCCAGCAGTTTTTCTTCCAGGGGGGCCTACAATGAGCAGTTCTTC
TRBJ2-1	TRBV27	-	-	CASSFSRYNEQFF	TGTGCCAGCAGTTTTTCCAGGTACAATGAGCAGTTCTTC
TRBJ2-7	TRBV6-2/TRBV6-3	few	TRBD2	CASSTGTSADEQYF	TGTGCCAGCAGCACCGGGACTAGCGCGGACGAGCAGTACTTC
TRBJ2-7	TRBV19	-	TRBD2	CASSTSRGLAGGPSSYEQYF	TGTGCCAGTTCCACCTCCCGCGGTCTAGCGGGGGGTCCCAGCTCCTACGAGCAGTACTTC
TRBJ2-3	TRBV29-1	-	TRBD2	CSVDGIRGGSDTQYF	TGCAGCGTTGATGGGATTCGGGGGGGATCAGATACGCAGTATTTT
TRBJ2-7	TRBV6-2/TRBV6-3	-	TRBD2	CASSFTGTSGTLSYEQYF	TGTGCCAGCAGTTTCACCGGGACTAGCGGGACACTCTCCTACGAGCAGTACTTC
TRBJ2-1	TRBV18	-	-	CASSPRRTDLSEQFF	TGTGCCAGCTCACCACGCAGGACAGACCTCAGTGAGCAGTTCTTC
TRBJ2-7	TRBV6-5	-	-	CASSPTSSSSYEQYF	TGTGCCAGCAGTCCAACATCTAGTAGCTCCTACGAGCAGTACTTC
TRBJ1-1	TRBV9	-	-	CASSGQQGYSRNTEAFF	TGTGCCAGCAGCGGTCAACAGGGCTATTCAAGAAACACTGAAGCTTTCTTT
TRBJ1-4	TRBV7-2	-	-	CASSPGGATGTEKLFF	TGTGCCAGCAGCCCCGGTGGCGCAACAGGGACAGAAAAACTGTTTTTT
TRBJ2-7	TRBV27	-	TRBD1	CASSFSPTGYGEQYF	TGTGCCAGCAGTTTTTCCCCGACAGGGTACGGGGAGCAGTACTTC
TRBJ2-3	TRBV24-1	-	-	CATSHWGEGTDTQYF	TGTGCCACCAGTCATTGGGGGGAGGGCACAGATACGCAGTATTTT
TRBJ1-5	TRBV15	-	TRBD1	CATSRYAGTGVQPQHF	TGTGCCACCAGCAGGTACGCCGGGACAGGGGTTCAGCCCCAGCATTTT
TRBJ2-6	TRBV9	-	TRBD1	CASCRTGRSTGANVLTF	TGTGCCAGCTGCCGGACAGGGCGTTCAACTGGGGCCAACGTCCTGACTTTC
TRBJ2-2	TRBV7-2	-	TRBD2	CASTPQRELIGELFF	TGTGCCAGCACCCCCCAGCGGGAGTTGATCGGGGAGCTGTTTTTT
TRBJ2-1	TRBV9	few	TRBD1	CASSSQGAVYNEQFF	TGTGCCAGCAGCTCCCAGGGGGCGGTGTACAATGAGCAGTTCTTC
TRBJ1-1	TRBV19	-	-	CASWEGTLNTEAFF	TGTGCCAGTTGGGAAGGGACACTGAACACTGAAGCTTTCTTT
TRBJ2-5	TRBV28	-	TRBD1	CASRDRGRETQYF	TGTGCCAGCCGTGACAGGGGGCGAGAGACCCAGTACTTC
TRBJ2-1	TRBV7-9	-	-	CASSLLPTTYNEQFF	TGTGCCAGCAGCTTGCTTCCGACTACTTACAATGAGCAGTTCTTC
TRBJ2-1	TRBV12-5	few	TRBD1	CASGLVLQGIYNEQFF	TGTGCTAGTGGTTTGGTACTACAGGGGATCTACAATGAGCAGTTCTTC
TRBJ2-1	TRBV2	-	-	CASILAANEQFF	TGTGCCAGCATCCTAGCCGCTAATGAGCAGTTCTTC
TRBJ1-5	TRBV5-5	-	-	CASSFVWGDQPQHF	TGTGCCAGCAGCTTTGTGTGGGGGGATCAGCCCCAGCATTTT
TRBJ2-3	TRBV10-3	-	TRBD1	CAISDKGARGNTDTQYF	TGTGCCATCAGTGATAAGGGGGCCAGAGGAAACACAGATACGCAGTATTTT
TRBJ2-7	TRBV11-2	-	-	CASSFQGSSYEQYF	TGTGCCAGCAGCTTCCAGGGGAGCTCCTACGAGCAGTACTTC
TRBJ2-2	TRBV7-3	-	-	CASSLSGVTGELFF	TGTGCCAGCAGCTTATCAGGGGTAACCGGGGAGCTGTTTTTT
TRBJ1-5	TRBV6-6	-	TRBD1	CASSPGQGGYQPQHF	TGTGCCAGCAGTCCTGGACAGGGGGGGTATCAGCCCCAGCATTTT
TRBJ1-2	TRBV15	-	TRBD1	CATSLHRGDYGYTF	TGTGCCACCAGCCTTCACAGGGGGGACTATGGCTACACCTTC
TRBJ2-5	TRBV15	-	TRBD1	CATSRGPGGIGETQYF	TGTGCCACCAGCAGAGGGCCAGGGGGCATCGGGGAGACCCAGTACTTC
TRBJ2-5	TRBV5-1	-	TRBD1	CASTSDRVRETQYF	TGCGCCAGCACCTCGGACAGGGTGCGGGAGACCCAGTACTTC
TRBJ1-1	TRBV29-1	-	-	CSVEDLGGGDTEAFF	TGCAGCGTTGAAGATCTGGGAGGTGGTGACACTGAAGCTTTCTTT
TRBJ2-7	TRBV6-5	few	-	CASKNTYEQYF	TGTGCCAGCAAAAACACCTACGAGCAGTACTTC
TRBJ2-7	TRBV4-3	-	-	CASSQDPRGSNEQYF	TGCGCCAGCAGCCAAGATCCTAGGGGATCCAACGAGCAGTACTTC
TRBJ2-7	TRBV7-9	-	-	CASSSRGNEQYF	TGTGCCAGCAGCTCCAGGGGAAACGAGCAGTACTTC
TRBJ2-3	TRBV27	once	TRBD1	CASAAGTATDTQYF	TGTGCCAGTGCCGCCGGGACAGCCACAGATACGCAGTATTTT
TRBJ2-5	TRBV4-2	-	TRBD2	CASSQGSGRSQETQYF	TGTGCCAGCAGCCAAGGTAGCGGGAGGAGCCAAGAGACCCAGTACTTC
TRBJ1-5	TRBV4-1	once	TRBD1	CASSRARTGGQPQHF	TGCGCCAGCAGCCGAGCCCGGACAGGTGGACAGCCCCAGCATTTT
TRBJ2-7	TRBV7-6	-	TRBD1	CASSSGQGGEQYF	TGTGCCAGCAGCTCCGGACAGGGAGGCGAGCAGTACTTC
TRBJ1-1	TRBV29-1	-	TRBD1	CSGRGLEAFF	TGCAGCGGTAGGGGGCTTGAAGCTTTCTTT
TRBJ2-5	TRBV29-1	-	TRBD2	CSVEGSGEETQYF	TGCAGCGTGGAAGGTAGCGGGGAGGAGACCCAGTACTTC
TRBJ2-5	TRBV2	-	TRBD2	CASSVGLAEETQYF	TGTGCCAGCAGTGTAGGCCTAGCGGAAGAGACCCAGTACTTC
TRBJ1-2	TRBV30	-	TRBD1	CAWSFSGGGYGYTF	TGTGCCTGGAGTTTTTCAGGGGGCGGCTATGGCTACACCTTC
TRBJ1-6	TRBV6-5	-	-	CASRPPGGGISPLHF	TGTGCCAGCAGACCTCCCGGGGGGGGCATCTCACCCCTCCACTTT
TRBJ2-1	TRBV12-3/TRBV12-4	-	-	CASGPLNEQFF	TGTGCCAGCGGGCCTTTGAATGAGCAGTTCTTC
TRBJ2-3	TRBV7-3	-	-	CASSLTRSTDTQYF	TGTGCCAGCAGCTTGACTAGATCGACAGATACGCAGTATTTT